Presented here are 22 T cell receptor beta chains from one specimen sequenced in a study of early T cells in non-severe SARS-CoV-2 infection. Each CDR3 protein is one row after TCRdb ran MiXCR on the 5' RACE reads. The data show over 60,000 distinct CDR3 sequences, around 10% seen once. The sequences come from whole blood, collected at baseline. These receptors originate from an adult who was a healthcare worker with PCR-confirmed SARS-CoV-2 infection or an uninfected control (not recorded which).

This clonotype appeared a few times. The V and J genes are TRBV11-2 and TRBJ2-1; 15 positions match TRBD2. Germline trimming cut 5 bases from V and 9 bases from J; bases unmatched to any gene: 5. This CDR3 spans 15 amino acids. CDR1 and CDR2 from the germline V gene are SGHAT and FQNNGV. CDR3: CASSTGLAGGIEQFF. As DNA, the CDR3 is TGTGCCAGCAGCACCGGACTAGCGGGGGGGATTGAGCAGTTCTTC. The whole variable domain, filled in from reference TRBV11-2 and TRBJ2-1, reads EAGVAQSPRYKIIEKRQSVAFWCNPISGHATLYWYQQILGQGPKLLIQFQNNGVVDDSQLPKDRFSAERLKGVDSTLKIQPAKLEDSAVYLCASSTGLAGGIEQFFGPGTRLTVL.

The chain carries TRBV6-5 and TRBJ2-6, with a weak D call TRBD1 (5 bases). Trimming stripped 11 bases from V and 0 bases from J, with 20 bases between. The CDR3 has 17 residues. Germline CDR1 and CDR2: MNHEY and SVGAGI. CDR3 in amino acids: CASRWGWGSSGANVLTF. CDR3 DNA sequence: TGTGCCTCCCGCTGGGGTTGGGGCTCCTCTGGGGCCAACGTCCTGACTTTC.

This clonotype appeared many times. The chain uses TRBV18 and TRBJ2-3; the match to TRBD1 covers 7 bases. V shed 6 bases, J shed 0 bases, and the junction held 6 bases outside the gene matches. Germline values: CDR1 KGHSH, CDR2 LQKENI. This CDR3 region has 15 residues. The CDR3 coding sequence is TGTGCCAGCTCCGAGGGGGCCCGAAGCACAGATACGCAGTATTTT. Residues: CASSEGARSTDTQYF.

This sequence joins TRBV29-1 and TRBJ1-2; D is unclear. Germline loops: CDR1 SQVTM, CDR2 ANQGSEA. The CDR3 totals 11 residues. With 7 bases removed from V and 4 bases from J, the gap between germline ends came to 10 bases. This CDR3 reads CSGGWGYGYTF. The CDR3 DNA follows: TGCAGCGGCGGGTGGGGCTATGGCTACACCTTC.

This clonotype has at least ten counts. The rearrangement uses TRBV2 and TRBJ2-7; 12 bases fit TRBD2. CDR3 length: 14 amino acids. CDR1 is SNHLY and CDR2 is FYNNEI in the germline V gene. The junction had 7 bases not matched to a gene; V was cut back by 6 bases and J by 7 bases. Written as DNA, the CDR3 is TGTGCCAGCAGAGCTAGCGGGGGGGCTTTGGAGCAGTACTTC. Translating it yields CASRASGGALEQYF.

CDR3 region: CASSQDVGDSYEQYF. The CDR3 region has the DNA TGTGCCAGCAGCCAAGATGTGGGGGACTCCTACGAGCAGTACTTC. The chain carries TRBV4-2 and TRBJ2-7, with D perhaps being TRBD1 or TRBD2 (5 bases each). Trimming pared 0 bases from V and 0 bases from J, leaving 9 bases between. Germline V gene sequence: CDR1 LGHNA, CDR2 YNFKEQ. The CDR3 spans 15 residues.

Many counts were recorded for this clonotype. V gene TRBV12-3 or TRBV12-4 combines with J gene TRBJ1-2; D perhaps matches TRBD1 (6 bases). The CDR3 is 15 residues long. V shed 5 bases and J shed 2 bases, with 15 bases lying between them. CDR3 coding DNA: TGTGCCAGCAGTCCCTTAGGGGGAGGGAACTATGGCTACACCTTC. Translation gives CASSPLGGGNYGYTF.

This clonotype has only a few counts. This chain links TRBV20-1 with TRBJ2-3; 8 bases map to TRBD2. CDR3 length equals 14 residues. Germline CDR1 reads DFQATT; CDR2 reads SNEGSKA (reference sequence). Trimming took 4 bases from V and 2 from J; bases not matched to a gene: 5. CDR3: CSATRTSSTDTQYF. DNA of the CDR3: TGCAGTGCTACCAGGACTAGCTCCACAGATACGCAGTATTTT.

This clonotype was counted a few times. V gene TRBV27 combines with J gene TRBJ2-7; tentatively, D is TRBD1 (6 bases). V was cut by 5 bases and J by 2 bases, with 16 bases left in between. This CDR3 comprises 15 residues. Germline-derived CDR1 and CDR2 are MNHEY and SMNVEV (reference sequence). The CDR3: CASSPTPRTAYEQYF. The DNA of the CDR3 is TGTGCCAGCAGTCCCACCCCCCGGACAGCCTACGAGCAGTACTTC.

This chain joins TRBV9 and TRBJ2-7; D might be TRBD1 or TRBD2, each matching 6 bases. CDR1 and CDR2 (germline): SGDLS, YYNGEE. V was cut by 0 bases and J by 4 bases, with 14 bases left in between. CDR3 length equals 15 residues. This CDR3 is CASSVAGGEGYEQYF. The CDR3 DNA reads as TGTGCCAGCAGCGTAGCCGGGGGCGAAGGGTACGAGCAGTACTTC.

The chain employs TRBV6-5 and TRBJ1-5, with a weak D call TRBD1 (5 bases). Trimming left V 0 bases short and J 9 bases short, with 9 bases between. This CDR3 is 13 amino acids long. CDR1 is MNHEY and CDR2 is SVGAGI in the germline V gene. This CDR3 is CASSYSAGRPQHF. DNA for the CDR3: TGTGCCAGCAGTTACTCCGCAGGGAGGCCCCAGCATTTT.

In this sample, this clonotype turned up many times. This sequence joins TRBV6-6 and TRBJ1-6; weak D call: TRBD1 (5 bases). The V gene's germline CDR1 is MNHNY and CDR2 SVGAGI (reference sequence). The CDR3 spans 13 residues. Trimming took 10 bases from V and 7 from J, leaving 14 bases between them. DNA of the CDR3: TGTGCCACCAGGGTATCGTCCAATTCACCCCTCCACTTT. Translating gives CATRVSSNSPLHF.

The gene calls are TRBV7-9 and TRBJ2-3; 7 bases are a match to TRBD2. This CDR3 is built from 14 residues. Germline lookup yields CDR1 SEHNR and CDR2 FQNEAQ (reference sequence). The ends lost 5 bases at V and 5 bases at J; junction bases unmatched: 7. CDR3 DNA: TGTGCCAGCAGCCCAAGAGCGGGGAGAGATACGCAGTATTTT. Translating it yields CASSPRAGRDTQYF.

This clonotype occurred many times. The chain employs TRBV7-3 and TRBJ2-3; D is perhaps TRBD2 (6 bases). The CDR3 has 13 amino acids. Trimming removed 8 bases at V and 0 bases at J, with 9 bases between. Germline lookup yields CDR1 SGHTA and CDR2 FQGTGA. CDR3 sequence (DNA): TGTGCCAGCGCCGGGGGTAGCACAGATACGCAGTATTTT. It yields the protein CASAGGSTDTQYF.

For the CDR3, the DNA is TGTGCCAGCAGCTTATCGCAGGGGTTCGGGGAGCAGTACTTC. Its translation: CASSLSQGFGEQYF. The chain recombines TRBV7-2 with TRBJ2-7; D might be TRBD1 (6 bases). Germline assignment: CDR1 SGHTA and CDR2 FQGNSA. The CDR3 has 14 residues. The germline V and J ends were trimmed by 2 bases and 7 bases, with 15 bases remaining between them.

The V and J genes are TRBV7-9 and TRBJ2-2; 8 bases are shared with TRBD2. CDR1 is SEHNR and CDR2 is FQNEAQ in the germline V gene (reference sequence). V was pared by 4 bases and J by 5 bases, with 6 bases of the junction left unmatched. The CDR3 is made up of 15 amino acids. CDR3 in DNA: TGTGCCAGCAGCTCGCCGGGGGGGCGTACCGGGGAGCTGTTTTTT. Translating it yields CASSSPGGRTGELFF.

This clonotype was seen at least ten times. The chain joins TRBV10-3 to TRBJ2-4, with D possibly matching TRBD2 (6 bases). Between the trimmed V and J ends, which lost 0 bases and 7 bases, there was a span of 10 bases. CDR1 is ENHRY, CDR2 SYGVKD, per germline. The CDR3 is 14 residues long. CDR3 in amino acids: CAISESGGRNIQYF. CDR3 in DNA: TGTGCCATCAGTGAGTCCGGGGGTCGGAACATTCAGTACTTC.

The rearrangement links TRBV4-1 to TRBJ1-2; D gene unclear. The CDR3 has 14 residues. The germline V gene has CDR1 MGHRA and CDR2 YSYEKL. V was trimmed by 0 bases and J by 1 base, leaving 6 bases between them. CDR3 sequence reads: CASSQEGYNYGYTF. The CDR3 DNA sequence: TGCGCCAGCAGCCAAGAGGGATATAACTATGGCTACACCTTC.

This rearrangement joins TRBV7-9 to TRBJ2-7, with D perhaps TRBD1 (5 bases). Per germline, CDR1 SEHNR and CDR2 FQNEAQ (reference sequence). This CDR3 is built from 12 residues. Trimming took off 5 bases at V and 10 bases at J, with 15 bases between the two ends. For the CDR3, the DNA is TGTGCCAGCAGCCCCACAGGTTACGGACAGTACTTC. It is translated as CASSPTGYGQYF.

The V call is TRBV20-1, the J call TRBJ2-3; D uncertain. Germline assignment: CDR1 DFQATT and CDR2 SNEGSKA (reference sequence). The CDR3 consists of 15 residues. Trimming stripped 1 base from V and 4 bases from J, with 15 bases between. CDR3 residues: CSARAPTINPDTQYF. The CDR3 coding sequence is TGCAGTGCTAGAGCACCCACCATAAACCCAGATACGCAGTATTTT.

This clonotype occurred a few times. The rearrangement uses TRBV6-4 and TRBJ1-2; TRBD1 might be the D (5 bases). The ends were cut back, 3 bases at V and 0 bases at J, with 14 bases in the middle. Germline CDR1 reads MRHNA; CDR2 reads SNTAGT. The CDR3 spans 16 residues. The CDR3 bases are TGTGCCAGCAGTGAACAGCCCGGGGGTACTAACTATGGCTACACCTTC. Its translation: CASSEQPGGTNYGYTF.

This clonotype was seen ten or more times. The V gene is TRBV6-5, the J gene TRBJ2-3; 10 bases match TRBD2. Germline values: CDR1 MNHEY, CDR2 SVGAGI. This CDR3 contains 14 residues. With 9 bases clipped from V and 4 bases from J, the junction kept 7 bases outside the gene matches. Here the CDR3 reads CASRTSGAADTQYF. As DNA, the CDR3 is TGTGCCAGTCGAACTAGCGGGGCAGCAGATACGCAGTATTTT.